This TCR beta chain originates from a study of naive and memory T cell subsets. Study results and caveats: Especially in CD8 cells, naive repertoires contained a few larger clonotypes, possibly CD45RA-re-expressing memory cells.

This clonotype was seen a handful of times. Its antigen is not known. Two oligonucleotides, mixed equimolar, formed the beta constant-region primer covering TRBC1 and TRBC2. Ligated cDNA was amplified by four rounds of PCR with nested alpha and beta constant-region primers and SP2. The cDNA 3' end received a ligated single-stranded oligonucleotide carrying the SP2 primer and a 12-nucleotide UMI. TCRdb reprocessed the UMI-ligation and nested PCR reads via MiXCR and lists one record per CDR3 protein. In the table there are around 100,000 distinct CDR3 sequences, approximately 14% of which are singletons. The sample comprised naive CD8+ T cells from blood. The receptor's source is a human donor in good health.

The DNA for the CDR3 is TGTGCCAGCAGTCCAACGACAGGGCCTTGGGGCGAGCAGTACTTC. Its protein is CASSPTTGPWGEQYF. V usage is TRBV28 and J usage is TRBJ2-7; 7 nucleotides line up with TRBD1. Germline CDR1 is MDHEN and CDR2 is SYDVKM. This CDR3 contains 15 residues. J was trimmed by 6 bases and V by 5 bases; bases with no gene match: 13.